One sample yielded the 18 T cell receptor beta chains listed below, sequenced in a study of T cell repertoires in cytomegalovirus infection. TCRdb reprocessed the reads with MiXCR, giving one entry per CDR3 protein. The sample records some 300,000 distinct CDR3 sequences, roughly 16% being singletons. What was sequenced was PBMCs. The receptors shown here come from a human donor in good health (CMV status not recorded). Some clones in this sample may be carry-over from other donors' samples.

The chain is built from TRBV7-6 and TRBJ2-3, with 9 positions matching TRBD2. This CDR3 has 15 amino acids. Trimming at V came to 5 bases and at J to 6 bases, leaving 9 bases not matched to a gene. From germline, CDR1 is SGHVS and CDR2 FNYEAQ. The CDR3 DNA sequence: TGTGCCAGCAGCCTTCGCGGCGGGGGGGTGGATACGCAGTATTTT. Translating it yields CASSLRGGGVDTQYF.

This clonotype has a handful of counts. The V call is TRBV28, the J call TRBJ2-7, with D perhaps matching TRBD1 (5 bases). Germline values: CDR1 MDHEN, CDR2 SYDVKM. The CDR3 loop spans 16 amino acids. Trimming shortened V by 5 bases and J by 0 bases, and 17 bases separated the two germline ends. CDR3 loop: CASSPGSAGRSYEQYF. The CDR3 region has the DNA TGTGCCAGCAGTCCCGGATCGGCAGGGCGCTCCTACGAGCAGTACTTC.

V is TRBV6-5 and J is TRBJ2-1; D is perhaps TRBD1 or TRBD2 (5 bases each). This CDR3 has 15 residues. Germline values: CDR1 MNHEY, CDR2 SVGAGI. V was pared by 2 bases and J by 5 bases, with 13 bases between. The CDR3 loop reads CASSYDYQGHNEQFF. The DNA for the CDR3 is TGTGCCAGCAGTTACGACTACCAGGGTCACAATGAGCAGTTCTTC.

This clonotype was detected only a few times. This chain uses TRBV4-1 with TRBJ1-1; 9 nucleotides line up with TRBD1. The germline V gene has CDR1 MGHRA and CDR2 YSYEKL. The CDR3 length is 15 residues. Trimming removed 2 bases from V and 6 bases from J; junction bases left unmatched: 7. CDR3 nucleotides: TGCGCCAGCAGCCAATCACAGGGGGCTTTCTCTGAAGCTTTCTTT. It is translated as CASSQSQGAFSEAFF.

This clonotype has only a few counts. The chain carries TRBV28 and TRBJ1-2; D remains unclear. The germline V and J ends were trimmed by 5 bases and 1 base, with 8 bases remaining between them. The CDR3 is 13 residues long. Germline CDR1 reads MDHEN; CDR2 reads SYDVKM. CDR3 region: CASSPNLNYGYTF. The CDR3 bases are TGTGCCAGCAGTCCCAATCTTAACTATGGCTACACCTTC.

This clonotype has only a few counts. The rearrangement joins TRBV6-5 to TRBJ2-1; 16 nucleotides align to TRBD2. V lost 5 bases, J lost 15 bases, and 10 bases stayed unmatched. This CDR3 comprises 15 residues. Germline V gene data show CDR1 as MNHEY and CDR2 as SVGAGI. The CDR3 DNA is TGTGCCAGCAGTCGGGGACTAGCGGGGGGGCCTTTCCTGTTCTTC. This sequence encodes CASSRGLAGGPFLFF.

The J gene is TRBJ2-7, the V gene TRBV10-3, with D maybe TRBD1 (6 bases). The germline V and J ends were trimmed by 5 bases and 5 bases, with 25 bases remaining between them. Germline assignment: CDR1 ENHRY and CDR2 SYGVKD. The CDR3 consists of 17 residues. The CDR3 nucleotides read TGTGCCATCAGTCGGGCCCCTTGGACAGACAAAAGCCACGAGCAGTACTTC. Its protein is CAISRAPWTDKSHEQYF.

The rearrangement uses TRBV4-2 and TRBJ1-5; D perhaps matches TRBD1 (6 bases). V lost 1 base to trimming and J lost 2 bases, with 9 bases between them. The CDR3 is made up of 15 amino acids. The germline gives CDR1 LGHNA, CDR2 YNFKEQ. The CDR3 DNA reads TGTGCCAGCAGCCAAGCGACAGGCGGCAATCAGCCCCAGCATTTT. Translation gives CASSQATGGNQPQHF.

The sample holds a few counts of this clonotype. The V gene is TRBV6-2 or TRBV6-3, the J gene TRBJ2-4; 9 bases match TRBD1. V dropped 2 bases and J dropped 1; count of bases not matched to a gene: 21. The CDR3 extends over 22 amino acids. Germline V gene lookup returns CDR1 MNHEY and CDR2 SVGEGT. The CDR3 loop reads CASSYPAGQGVFNGVAKNIQYF. CDR3 nucleotides: TGTGCCAGCAGTTACCCCGCGGGACAGGGTGTATTTAACGGTGTTGCCAAAAACATTCAGTACTTC.

This clonotype came up many times. The chain links TRBV7-2 to TRBJ2-5; 15 nucleotides agree with TRBD2. The CDR3 runs 18 residues. V gave up 5 bases and J gave up 2 bases; unmatched junction bases: 9. CDR1 is SGHTA and CDR2 is FQGNSA in the germline V gene. The CDR3 sequence: CASSRTSGGAVSQETQYF. The CDR3 nucleotides read TGTGCCAGCAGCCGGACTAGCGGGGGGGCCGTCTCTCAAGAGACCCAGTACTTC.

This clonotype occurred many times. The genes are TRBV7-2 and TRBJ1-5; D may be TRBD1 (6 bases). V lost 4 bases and J 9 bases, leaving 19 bases between the germline ends. This CDR3 region has 15 residues. From germline, CDR1 is SGHTA and CDR2 FQGNSA. Here the CDR3 DNA reads TGTGCCAGCAGCTACCAGGACAGTAATTTTCCGCCCCAGCATTTT. Its protein is CASSYQDSNFPPQHF.

This clonotype was counted ten times or more. The chain carries TRBV7-2 and TRBJ1-2; D is undetermined. The germline gives CDR1 SGHTA, CDR2 FQGNSA. The ends were cut back, 4 bases at V and 3 bases at J, with 12 bases in the middle. This CDR3 is 14 amino acids long. DNA for the CDR3: TGTGCCAGCAGCTCCCCTTACAGCCACTATGGCTACACCTTC. It codes for CASSSPYSHYGYTF.

This rearrangement joins TRBV29-1 to TRBJ1-1; D remains ambiguous. Germline CDR1 SQVTM, CDR2 ANQGSEA. Trimming took off 2 bases at V and 1 base at J, with 5 bases between the two ends. The CDR3 consists of 12 residues. CDR3 DNA sequence: TGCAGCGTTGAACGAGGGAACACTGAAGCTTTCTTT. It encodes CSVERGNTEAFF.

The V and J genes are TRBV10-3 and TRBJ1-6; D not resolved. V lost 4 bases to trimming and J lost 4 bases, with 14 bases between them. The length of the CDR3 is 16 residues. The V gene's germline CDR1 is ENHRY and CDR2 SYGVKD. The CDR3 sequence is CAISGGKEEYNSPLHF. The CDR3 coding sequence is TGTGCCATCAGTGGGGGAAAGGAAGAGTATAATTCACCCCTCCACTTT.

This clonotype was seen repeatedly, ten times or more. This chain links TRBV6-1 with TRBJ2-7, with a possible D match to TRBD1 (6 bases). CDR3 length equals 14 residues. The V end was cut by 1 base, the J end by 7 bases, with 14 bases between. Germline CDR1 reads MNHNS; CDR2 reads SASEGT. The CDR3 DNA follows: TGTGCCAGCAGTGAAGGTCGACAGGCTGGGGAGCAGTACTTC. Translated, it gives CASSEGRQAGEQYF.

This clonotype has at least ten counts. The genes are TRBV6-2 or TRBV6-3 and TRBJ2-5; a weak D match, TRBD1 (6 bases). CDR1 is MNHEY and CDR2 is SVGEGT in the germline V gene. The CDR3 totals 12 residues. The V end was cut by 5 bases, the J end by 9 bases, with 13 bases between. Written as DNA, the CDR3 is TGTGCCAGCAGTGGGGGCCTCCGGGCCCAGTACTTC. Translation gives CASSGGLRAQYF.

This clonotype was counted only a few times. The chain uses TRBV5-1 and TRBJ1-4; D is uncertain. The length of the CDR3 is 14 residues. CDR1 is SGHRS, CDR2 YFSETQ, per germline. V was trimmed by 4 bases and J by 6 bases, leaving 13 bases between them. The CDR3 sequence: CASSNNPGYEKLFF. CDR3 DNA sequence: TGCGCCAGCAGCAATAATCCGGGGTATGAAAAACTGTTTTTT.

This clonotype was observed many times. At one end the junction does not follow the germline gene, possibly because of a read error. The V and J genes are TRBV7-7 and TRBJ2-1; the D gene is possibly TRBD1 (6 bases). This CDR3 comprises 14 residues. CDR1 SSHAT and CDR2 FNYEAQ come from the germline V gene (reference sequence). CDR3: CASSSGFRRGEQFF. CDR3 DNA: TGTGCTAGCAGCTCTGGATTCCGCAGGGGTGAGCAGTTCTTC.